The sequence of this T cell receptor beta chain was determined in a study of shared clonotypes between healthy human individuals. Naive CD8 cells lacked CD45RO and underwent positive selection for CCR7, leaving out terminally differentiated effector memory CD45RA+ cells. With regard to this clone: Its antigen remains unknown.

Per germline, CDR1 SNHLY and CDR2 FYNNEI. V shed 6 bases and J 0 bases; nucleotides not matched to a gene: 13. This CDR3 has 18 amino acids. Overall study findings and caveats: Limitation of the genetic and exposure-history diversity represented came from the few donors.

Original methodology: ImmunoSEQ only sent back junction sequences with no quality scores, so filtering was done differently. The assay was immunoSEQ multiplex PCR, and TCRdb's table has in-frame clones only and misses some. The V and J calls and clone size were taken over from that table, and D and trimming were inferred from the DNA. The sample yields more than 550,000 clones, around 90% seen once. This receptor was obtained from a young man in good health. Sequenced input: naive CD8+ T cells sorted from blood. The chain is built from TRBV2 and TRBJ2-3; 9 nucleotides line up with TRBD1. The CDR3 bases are TGTGCCAGCAGAGATAGCACAGGGGGCCTCCGGAGCACAGATACGCAGTATTTT. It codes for CASRDSTGGLRSTDTQYF.